Listed here are 9 T cell receptor beta chains from one sample, sequenced in a study of blood T cell repertoires in COVID-19. The method was immunoSEQ multiplex PCR; TCRdb's version includes in-frame clones alone and lacks a portion of them. In the table there are fewer than 250,000 clones, approximately 86% of which are singletons. The sequenced sample was PBMCs or T cells enriched from blood (not recorded which). These receptors all stem from a woman aged 40 to 50 with acute COVID-19.

J is TRBJ2-1 and V is TRBV7-2, with 7 bases identical to TRBD1. Germline V gene sequence: CDR1 SGHTA, CDR2 FQGNSA. Germline trimming cut 6 bases from V and 8 bases from J; bases unmatched to any gene: 16. The CDR3 is 16 residues long. CDR3 sequence reads: CASSYSGGSGRDEQFF. CDR3 DNA: TGTGCCAGCAGTTATTCAGGGGGATCGGGAAGGGATGAGCAGTTCTTC.

This clone showed up just once. The chain combines TRBV18 with TRBJ2-7; D might be TRBD2 (6 bases). CDR1 KGHSH and CDR2 LQKENI come from the germline V gene. V was clipped by 3 bases and J by 2 bases, with 11 bases between them. The CDR3 extends over 14 amino acids. The CDR3 reads CASSPLGGPYEQYF. The CDR3 DNA follows: TGTGCCAGCTCACCTCTAGGAGGGCCCTACGAGCAGTACTTC.

This clone was observed a handful of times. The chain is built from TRBV29-1 and TRBJ2-7, with D perhaps matching TRBD2 (5 bases). Germline values: CDR1 SQVTM, CDR2 ANQGSEA. The germline V and J ends were trimmed by 4 bases and 3 bases, with 7 bases remaining between them. The CDR3 is made up of 11 amino acids. CDR3 DNA: TGCAGCGTTGCAGCGGACTACGAGCAGTACTTC. This encodes CSVAADYEQYF.

The CDR3 sequence: CASSQQGVSETQYF. Here the CDR3 DNA reads TGTGCCAGCAGTCAGCAGGGGGTATCAGAGACCCAGTACTTC. V and J are TRBV3-1 (or the pseudogene TRBV3-2) and TRBJ2-5, with 7 bases matching TRBD1. After removal of 6 bases from V and 4 bases from J, the junction contained 8 bases not matched to a gene. CDR1 LGHDT and CDR2 YNNKEL come from the germline V gene (reference sequence). The CDR3 runs to 14 residues.

V and J are TRBV10-3 and TRBJ2-7, with a tentative D call TRBD2 (6 bases). The CDR3 is 12 residues long. Per germline, CDR1 ENHRY and CDR2 SYGVKD. V lost 9 bases, J lost 7 bases, and 16 bases lay in between. The CDR3 DNA reads as TGTGCCATTTCGGGAGCCGCATTGGAGCAGTACTTC. Protein sequence: CAISGAALEQYF.

CDR3: CASSISGTSGSQWQFF. In DNA, the CDR3 is TGTGCCAGTAGTATTTCCGGGACTAGCGGGAGTCAGTGGCAGTTCTTC. This chain connects TRBV19 to TRBJ2-1, with TRBD2 matching 14 bases. The J segment lost 12 bases and the V segment lost 3 bases, leaving 10 bases of the junction unmatched. The germline CDR1 and CDR2 sequences are LNHDA and SQIVND (reference sequence). The length of the CDR3 is 16 residues. The full variable domain, with the rest looked up from reference TRBV19 and TRBJ2-1, is DGGITQSPKYLFRKEGQNVTLSCEQNLNHDAMYWYRQDPGQGLRLIYYSQIVNDFQKGDIAEGYSVSREKKESFPLTVTSAQKNPTAFYLCASSISGTSGSQWQFFGPGTRLTVL.

The chain combines TRBV10-3 with TRBJ2-1, with 9 positions matching TRBD2. The J segment lost 12 bases and the V segment lost 2 bases, leaving 5 bases of the junction unmatched. The V gene's germline CDR1 is ENHRY and CDR2 SYGVKD. The CDR3 spans 13 residues. CDR3 bases: TGTGCCATCAGTGAGGTAGCGGGAGAGGCGCAGTTCTTC. Its protein is CAISEVAGEAQFF.

This clone was picked up one time. V usage is TRBV28 and J usage is TRBJ2-3; D unclear. The ends were cut back, 1 base at V and 4 bases at J, with 12 bases in the middle. This CDR3 contains 15 residues. Germline CDR1 is MDHEN and CDR2 is SYDVKM. Here the CDR3 reads CASSLSSPSADTQYF. The CDR3 DNA reads TGTGCCAGCAGTTTATCCAGTCCCAGCGCAGATACGCAGTATTTT.

V and J are TRBV9 and TRBJ2-5, with 9 bases that match TRBD1. Germline loops: CDR1 SGDLS, CDR2 YYNGEE. The V and J ends lost 4 bases and 5 bases, in that order; junction bases with no gene match: 9. The CDR3 runs 15 residues. This CDR3 is CASSLQGAAWETQYF. CDR3 nucleotides: TGTGCCAGCAGCCTACAGGGGGCAGCGTGGGAGACCCAGTACTTC. The complete variable domain, with remaining parts taken from reference TRBV9 and TRBJ2-5, reads DSGVTQTPKHLITATGQRVTLRCSPRSGDLSVYWYQQSLDQGLQFLIQYYNGEERAKGNILERFSAQQFPDLHSELNLSSLELGDSALYFCASSLQGAAWETQYFGPGTRLLVL.